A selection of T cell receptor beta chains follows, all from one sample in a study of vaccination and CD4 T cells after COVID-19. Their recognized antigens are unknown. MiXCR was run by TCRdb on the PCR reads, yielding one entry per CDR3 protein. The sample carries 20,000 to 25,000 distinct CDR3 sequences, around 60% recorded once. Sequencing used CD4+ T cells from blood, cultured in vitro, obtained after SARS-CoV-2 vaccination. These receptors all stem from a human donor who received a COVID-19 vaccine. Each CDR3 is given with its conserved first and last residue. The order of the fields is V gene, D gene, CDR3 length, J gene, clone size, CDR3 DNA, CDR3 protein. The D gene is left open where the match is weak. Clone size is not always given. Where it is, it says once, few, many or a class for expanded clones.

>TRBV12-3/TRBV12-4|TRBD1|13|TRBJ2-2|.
TGTGCCAGCAGTCTAAGGACAGGGGGAGGACTGTTTTTT
CASSLRTGGGLFF
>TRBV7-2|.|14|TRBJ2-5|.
TGTGCCAGCAGCCCGGACGTCCGGAGAGAGACCCAGTACTTC
CASSPDVRRETQYF
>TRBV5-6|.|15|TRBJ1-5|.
TGTGCCAGCAGCTTGTGGCAGGCAGGCAATCAGCCCCAGCATTTT
CASSLWQAGNQPQHF
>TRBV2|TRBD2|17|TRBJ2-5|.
TGTGCCAGCAGGGGCGGACTAGCGGGGGGGCGCATCGAGACCCAGTACTTC
CASRGGLAGGRIETQYF
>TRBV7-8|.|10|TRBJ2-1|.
TGTGCCAGCAGCCACGATAGTCTGTTCTTC
CASSHDSLFF
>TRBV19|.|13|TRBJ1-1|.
TGTGCCAGTAGTGGGCAGGGGAACACTGAAGCTTTCTTT
CASSGQGNTEAFF
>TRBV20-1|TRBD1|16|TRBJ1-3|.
TGCAGTGCTAGGGGGGGGGACAGGTCCTCTGGAAACACCATATATTTT
CSARGGDRSSGNTIYF
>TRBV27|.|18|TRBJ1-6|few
TGTGCCAGCAGTTTATTTCTCCCGACTACCGGTTTGATTTCACCCCTCCACTTT
CASSLFLPTTGLISPLHF
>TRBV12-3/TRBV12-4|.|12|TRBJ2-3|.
TGTGCCAGCAGTTGGATAGCAGATACGCAGTATTTT
CASSWIADTQYF
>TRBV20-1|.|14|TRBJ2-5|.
TGCAGTGCTAGTTGGGCTAGCCTTGGGGAGACCCAGTACTTC
CSASWASLGETQYF
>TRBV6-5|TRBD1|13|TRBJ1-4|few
TGTGCCAGCAGCTACGACAGGGCCGGAAAACTGTTTTTT
CASSYDRAGKLFF
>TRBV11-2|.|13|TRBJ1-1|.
TGTGCCAGCAGCCGGACGGGGAACACTGAAGCTTTCTTT
CASSRTGNTEAFF
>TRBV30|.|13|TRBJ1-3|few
TGTGCCTGGAGTGTTGGTGTTGGAAACACCATATATTTT
CAWSVGVGNTIYF
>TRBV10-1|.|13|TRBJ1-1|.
TGCGCCAGCAGCGCAACAGGGAACACTGAAGCTTTCTTT
CASSATGNTEAFF
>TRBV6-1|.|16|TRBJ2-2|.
TGTGCCAGCAGTGAGGAGACACTGACCTACACCGGGGAGCTGTTTTTT
CASSEETLTYTGELFF
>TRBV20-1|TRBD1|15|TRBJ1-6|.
TGCAGTGCTAGAGATCCGGCAGGGGGCGGTTCACCCCTCCACTTT
CSARDPAGGGSPLHF
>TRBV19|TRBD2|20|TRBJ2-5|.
TGTGCCAGTAGTATTCACCCAATCGGACTAGCGGGGGGTCTCCAAGAGACCCAGTACTTC
CASSIHPIGLAGGLQETQYF
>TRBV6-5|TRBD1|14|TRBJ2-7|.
TGTGCCAGCAGTTACGGGACAGGGGTCGACGAGCAGTACTTC
CASSYGTGVDEQYF
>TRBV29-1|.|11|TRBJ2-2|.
TGCAGCGTTGGGGGGGCCGGGGAGCTGTTTTTT
CSVGGAGELFF
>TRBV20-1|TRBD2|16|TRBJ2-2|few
TGCAGTGCTAGAGTACCTAGCGGGGTGGGCACCGGGGAGCTGTTTTTT
CSARVPSGVGTGELFF
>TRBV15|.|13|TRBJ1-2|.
TGTGCCACCAGCAGAGCGGGGGCCAATGGCTACACCTTC
CATSRAGANGYTF
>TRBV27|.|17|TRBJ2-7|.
TGTGCCAGCAGTTCTTTCCCGGGACCCCGGGCGATCTACGAGCAGTACTTC
CASSSFPGPRAIYEQYF
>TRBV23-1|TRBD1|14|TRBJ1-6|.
TGCGCCAGCAGCCGGGACAGGTACAATTCACCCCTCCACTTT
CASSRDRYNSPLHF
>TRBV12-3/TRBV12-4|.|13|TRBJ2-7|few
TGTGCCAGCAGTTTCCCAGGGCCGTACGAGCAGTACTTC
CASSFPGPYEQYF